Listed here are 12 T cell receptor beta chains from one sample, sequenced in a study of control samples from healthy donors and cancer patients. Clones were read by immunoSEQ multiplex PCR, and TCRdb kept only the in-frame ones, dropping some. In the table there are approximately 170,000 clones, 85% to 90% of which are singletons. Sequences were obtained from blood. Receptor source: a woman aged 50 to 65 in good health.

This clone was detected a few times. The rearrangement uses TRBV5-1 and TRBJ2-5; TRBD1 agrees at 7 bases. V gave up 4 bases and J gave up 5 bases; unmatched junction bases: 8. Looked up from germline, CDR1 is SGHRS and CDR2 is YFSETQ. This CDR3 spans 14 amino acids. CDR3 amino acids: CASSRDSLGETQYF. The CDR3 DNA reads TGCGCCAGCAGCCGGGACAGCCTAGGGGAGACCCAGTACTTC.

The count of this clone is one. The genes are TRBV19 and TRBJ1-2; no clear D gene. The CDR3 sequence is 16 residues long. The germline V gene has CDR1 LNHDA and CDR2 SQIVND (reference sequence). V was clipped by 6 bases and J by 3 bases, with 20 bases between them. The CDR3 sequence: CASSIREIKKDYGYTF. The DNA for the CDR3 is TGTGCCAGTAGCATCCGTGAGATTAAAAAGGACTATGGCTACACCTTC.

This chain links TRBV6-5 with TRBJ1-5; D is perhaps TRBD1 (6 bases). V gave up 7 bases and J gave up 7 bases, with 17 bases separating them. Germline V gene sequence: CDR1 MNHEY, CDR2 SVGAGI. This CDR3 has 14 residues. The CDR3 region is CASTTTMGGQPQHF. The CDR3 nucleotides are TGTGCCAGCACCACAACTATGGGGGGCCAGCCCCAGCATTTT.

V is TRBV10-3 and J is TRBJ2-1; TRBD2 matches 9 bases. The germline V gene encodes CDR1 ENHRY and CDR2 SYGVKD. The V segment lost 11 bases and the J segment 7 bases; nucleotides outside the gene matches: 12. CDR3 length: 14 amino acids. The CDR3 spells CAVAGGRDFNEQFF. DNA of the CDR3: TGTGCCGTGGCGGGCGGGAGGGATTTTAATGAGCAGTTCTTC.

J is TRBJ2-2 and V is TRBV11-3; D may be TRBD1 (7 bases). The germline V and J ends were trimmed by 2 bases and 4 bases, with 14 bases remaining between them. The germline V gene encodes CDR1 SGHNT and CDR2 YENEEA. The CDR3 consists of 16 residues. For the CDR3, the DNA is TGTGCCAGCAGCTTATCCAGGGGGGCGGGCACCGGGGAGCTGTTTTTT. Its protein product is CASSLSRGAGTGELFF. The complete variable domain, with remaining parts taken from reference TRBV11-3 and TRBJ2-2, reads EAGVVQSPRYKIIEKKQPVAFWCNPISGHNTLYWYLQNLGQGPELLIRYENEEAVDDSQLPKDRFSAERLKGVDSTLKIQPAELGDSAVYLCASSLSRGAGTGELFFGEGSRLTVL.

V usage is TRBV9 and J usage is TRBJ2-5; the D gene is possibly TRBD1 (5 bases). The V gene lost 4 bases and the J gene lost 1 base, with 20 bases spanning the gap. Germline CDR1 is SGDLS and CDR2 is YYNGEE. The CDR3 is made up of 17 amino acids. Here the CDR3 reads CASSHPRDRRGQETQYF. CDR3 nucleotide sequence: TGTGCCAGCAGCCACCCTCGAGACAGACGTGGCCAAGAGACCCAGTACTTC.

The chain combines TRBV9 with TRBJ2-1; 9 bases fit TRBD2. J gave up 1 base and V 4 bases, and 6 bases lay outside the gene matches. Per germline, CDR1 SGDLS and CDR2 YYNGEE. This CDR3 comprises 16 residues. The CDR3 DNA reads as TGTGCCAGCAGCTCCCGGACTAGCGTATCCTACAATGAGCAGTTCTTC. Translation gives CASSSRTSVSYNEQFF.

The chain carries TRBV20-1 and TRBJ2-3, with D unresolved. The germline V gene encodes CDR1 DFQATT and CDR2 SNEGSKA (reference sequence). Trimming cost V 3 bases and J 2 bases, with 15 bases left between them. This CDR3 spans 15 amino acids. For the CDR3, the DNA is TGCAGTGCTAGTGTGGCCCTACTTCCCACAGATACGCAGTATTTT. Its translation is CSASVALLPTDTQYF.

This chain connects TRBV6-5 to TRBJ1-2; D is undetermined. The CDR3 is made up of 13 amino acids. CDR1 MNHEY and CDR2 SVGAGI come from the germline V gene. Trimming took off 7 bases at V and 3 bases at J, with 12 bases between the two ends. This CDR3 reads CASTSGGDYGYTF. CDR3 DNA: TGTGCCAGCACCTCTGGCGGGGACTATGGCTACACCTTC.

This sequence joins TRBV7-8 and TRBJ1-1; D is uncertain. V was cut by 5 bases and J by 1 base, with 20 bases left in between. This CDR3 comprises 17 residues. Per the germline V gene, CDR1 is SGHVS and CDR2 is FQNEAQ. CDR3 protein: CASSQDQLVGRNTEAFF. As DNA, the CDR3 is TGTGCCAGCAGCCAGGATCAGCTCGTAGGAAGGAACACTGAAGCTTTCTTT.

This sequence joins TRBV7-3 and TRBJ2-3; no clear D gene. CDR3 length: 12 amino acids. V was clipped by 5 bases and J by 6 bases, with 9 bases between them. Germline values: CDR1 SGHTA, CDR2 FQGTGA. The CDR3 region is CASSKQSDTQYF. The CDR3 nucleotides read TGTGCCAGCAGCAAGCAGTCTGATACGCAGTATTTT.

This clone was recorded once. Here the CDR3 reads CASSWGSTGNTIYF. The CDR3 nucleotides read TGTGCCAGCAGCTGGGGCAGTACTGGAAACACCATATATTTT. V usage is TRBV11-1 and J usage is TRBJ1-3, with TRBD1 as a possible D gene (5 bases). CDR1 SGHAT and CDR2 FQDESV come from the germline V gene (reference sequence). Trimming removed 4 bases from V and 2 bases from J, with 9 bases in between. The CDR3 covers 14 residues.